Sequencing of this T cell receptor beta chain was carried out in a study of blood T cell repertoires in COVID-19. The CDR3 is 13 residues long. Germline V CDR1 and CDR2: KGHSH, LQKENI. Trimming stripped 3 bases from V and 4 bases from J, with 10 bases between. Some clones are missing from TCRdb's copy, which holds only in-frame ones; the method was immunoSEQ multiplex PCR. The data show about 260,000 clones, with 88% seen just once and about 0.65% held by the top ten. V and J are TRBV18 and TRBJ2-7; no reliable D call. This receptor was obtained from a human donor in a cohort sampled during active COVID-19. Sequencing used peripheral blood. The CDR3 reads CASSPSPFYEQYF. DNA for the CDR3: TGTGCCAGCTCACCTAGTCCTTTTTACGAGCAGTACTTC.